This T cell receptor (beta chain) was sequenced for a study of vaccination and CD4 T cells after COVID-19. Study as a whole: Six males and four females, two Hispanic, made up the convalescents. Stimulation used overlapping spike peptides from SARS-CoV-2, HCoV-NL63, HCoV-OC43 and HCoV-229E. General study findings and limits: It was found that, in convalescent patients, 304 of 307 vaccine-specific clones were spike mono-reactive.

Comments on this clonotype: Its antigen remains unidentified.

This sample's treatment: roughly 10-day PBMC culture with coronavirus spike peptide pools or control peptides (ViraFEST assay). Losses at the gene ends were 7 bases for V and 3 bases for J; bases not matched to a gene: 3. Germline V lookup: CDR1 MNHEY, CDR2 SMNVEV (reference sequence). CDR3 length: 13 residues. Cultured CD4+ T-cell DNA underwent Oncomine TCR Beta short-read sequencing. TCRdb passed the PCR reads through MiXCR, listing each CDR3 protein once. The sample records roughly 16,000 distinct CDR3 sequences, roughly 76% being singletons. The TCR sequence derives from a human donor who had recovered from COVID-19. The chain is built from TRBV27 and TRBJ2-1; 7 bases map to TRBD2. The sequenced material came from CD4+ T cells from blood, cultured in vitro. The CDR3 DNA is TGTGCCAGCACCTCTAGCGGCTACAATGAGCAGTTCTTC. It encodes CASTSSGYNEQFF.